This TCR beta chain was found in a study of cytomegalovirus exposure and HLA in healthy donors. On the study more broadly: Membership in the Caucasian-associated ancestry cluster was found for around 81% of approximately 430 genotyped donors. Findings and limits, study-wide: The classifier, whose performance was assessed in both the original and validation cohorts, reportedly diagnosed cytomegalovirus status with high specificity and sensitivity. Specific recognition of CMV antigens was confirmed in vitro for a few chains (all CMV-associated).

The primer mix had 60 Vbeta and 13 Jbeta primers. Method: immunoSEQ multiplex PCR; TCRdb's copy keeps in-frame clones and lacks some. Here the sample spans some 170,000 clones, about 75% being singletons. Points on this clone: The antigen is not known. Other DNA sequences of this sample code for an identical CDR3.

The CDR3 length is 15 residues. Germline V gene lookup returns CDR1 SGHRS and CDR2 YFSETQ. V lost 8 bases and J lost 12; bases outside the gene matches: 18. This clonotype was obtained from a man in his forties in good health and CMV-seropositive. Sequenced material: PBMCs. The chain links TRBV5-1 to TRBJ2-1; 9 positions match TRBD1. The CDR3 region is CASSPGQGLMVWQFF. CDR3 coding DNA: TGCGCCAGTAGCCCTGGACAGGGGTTAATGGTTTGGCAGTTCTTC.